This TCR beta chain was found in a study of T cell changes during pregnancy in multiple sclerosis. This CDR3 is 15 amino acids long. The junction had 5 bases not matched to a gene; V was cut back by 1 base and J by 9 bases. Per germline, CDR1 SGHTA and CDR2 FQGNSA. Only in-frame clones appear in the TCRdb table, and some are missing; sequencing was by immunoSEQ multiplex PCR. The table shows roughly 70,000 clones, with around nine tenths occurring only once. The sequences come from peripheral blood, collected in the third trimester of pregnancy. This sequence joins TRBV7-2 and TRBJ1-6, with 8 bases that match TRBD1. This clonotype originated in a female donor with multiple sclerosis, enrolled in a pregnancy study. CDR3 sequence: CASSLDQGARSPLHF. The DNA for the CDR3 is TGTGCCAGCAGCTTAGACCAGGGGGCGCGTTCACCCCTCCACTTT.